These T cell receptor beta chains were read from a single sample in a study of blood T cell repertoires in COVID-19. Sequencing used immunoSEQ multiplex PCR; TCRdb keeps in-frame clones, though not all of them. Altogether roughly 410,000 clones are present, roughly 86% being singletons, with the ten largest covering about 2%. The sample comprised peripheral blood. Receptor source: a woman in her sixties or seventies with COVID-19, enrolled during active disease. The CDR3 runs from the conserved cysteine through the conserved F or W. A D gene is named only where the DNA matches it firmly. Rows may omit the clone size; those that give it use once, few, many or a size class.

D: NA
size: NA
length: 16
V: TRBV7-9
J: TRBJ1-6
CDR3: CASTVGTQADNSPLHF
DNA: TGTGCCAGCACCGTAGGGACACAAGCCGACAATTCACCCCTCCACTTT

D: NA
size: once
length: 15
V: TRBV4-2
J: TRBJ2-7
CDR3: CASSQVGSGVYEQYF
DNA: TGTGCCAGCAGCCAGGTGGGGTCCGGGGTTTACGAGCAGTACTTC

D: TRBD1
size: NA
length: 15
V: TRBV11-2
J: TRBJ2-5
CDR3: CASSSPGQSQETQYF
DNA: TGTGCCAGCAGCTCACCGGGACAGTCACAAGAGACCCAGTACTTC

D: NA
size: NA
length: 13
V: TRBV6-5
J: TRBJ1-1
CDR3: CASSYNGEDFGFF
DNA: TGTGCCAGCAGTTACAATGGGGAGGATTTCGGTTTCTTT

D: NA
size: NA
length: 13
V: TRBV28
J: TRBJ2-5
CDR3: CASSPLDAETQYF
DNA: TGTGCCAGCAGTCCCCTAGACGCAGAGACCCAGTACTTC

D: NA
size: NA
length: 13
V: TRBV3-1/TRBV3-2
J: TRBJ1-5
CDR3: CASSPPGNQPQHF
DNA: TGTGCCAGCAGCCCGCCGGGCAATCAGCCCCAGCATTTT

D: NA
size: NA
length: 17
V: TRBV28
J: TRBJ2-3
CDR3: CASSSFPTRRSTDTQYF
DNA: TGTGCCAGCAGTTCCTTCCCGACTAGACGTAGCACAGATACGCAGTATTTT

D: TRBD2
size: once
length: 16
V: TRBV10-3
J: TRBJ2-5
CDR3: CAISLGTSGAWETQYF
DNA: TGTGCCATCAGTCTAGGGACTAGCGGGGCATGGGAGACCCAGTACTTC

D: NA
size: NA
length: 13
V: TRBV2
J: TRBJ2-7
CDR3: CASLTGTNFEQYF
DNA: TGTGCCAGTTTGACCGGGACAAATTTCGAGCAGTACTTC

D: TRBD1
size: NA
length: 15
V: TRBV6-1
J: TRBJ1-2
CDR3: CASSDASTGYYGYTF
DNA: TGTGCCAGCAGTGATGCCTCGACAGGGTACTATGGCTACACCTTC

D: TRBD1
size: NA
length: 15
V: TRBV5-4
J: TRBJ1-4
CDR3: CASSLTGTGDEKLFF
DNA: TGTGCCAGCAGCTTAACCGGGACAGGGGATGAAAAACTGTTTTTT

D: NA
size: NA
length: 11
V: TRBV15
J: TRBJ1-2
CDR3: CATSPGYGYTF
DNA: TGTGCCACCAGCCCAGGGTATGGCTACACCTTC

D: TRBD2
size: NA
length: 13
V: TRBV18
J: TRBJ2-7
CDR3: CASSPLAGDEQYF
DNA: TGTGCCAGCTCACCCCTCGCGGGGGACGAGCAGTACTTC

D: NA
size: NA
length: 13
V: TRBV6-5
J: TRBJ1-1
CDR3: CASSSNSLTEAFF
DNA: TGTGCCAGCAGCTCGAATAGTTTAACTGAAGCTTTCTTT

D: NA
size: NA
length: 15
V: TRBV7-2
J: TRBJ1-5
CDR3: CASSLEGHSNQPQHF
DNA: TGTGCCAGCAGCTTGGAGGGCCATAGCAATCAGCCCCAGCATTTT

D: TRBD1
size: NA
length: 15
V: TRBV5-8
J: TRBJ2-5
CDR3: CASSSGTGGEETQYF
DNA: TGTGCCAGCAGCTCCGGGACAGGGGGTGAAGAGACCCAGTACTTC

D: NA
size: NA
length: 14
V: TRBV5-1
J: TRBJ1-4
CDR3: CASSPEGYNEKLFF
DNA: TGCGCCAGCAGCCCTGAGGGTTATAATGAAAAACTGTTTTTT

D: NA
size: NA
length: 15
V: TRBV4-1
J: TRBJ2-3
CDR3: CASSLGTSSTDTQYF
DNA: TGCGCCAGCAGTCTCGGGACTTCTAGCACAGATACGCAGTATTTT

D: NA
size: NA
length: 14
V: TRBV6-1
J: TRBJ2-3
CDR3: CASSEVARADTQYF
DNA: TGTGCCAGCAGTGAAGTTGCCAGGGCAGATACGCAGTATTTT

D: TRBD1
size: NA
length: 10
V: TRBV19
J: TRBJ1-1
CDR3: CASKGAEAFF
DNA: TGTGCCAGTAAGGGGGCCGAAGCTTTCTTT

D: TRBD1
size: NA
length: 16
V: TRBV15
J: TRBJ2-1
CDR3: CATSRGTGVFYNEQFF
DNA: TGTGCCACCAGCAGAGGGACAGGGGTTTTTTACAATGAGCAGTTCTTC

D: NA
size: few
length: 13
V: TRBV12-3/TRBV12-4
J: TRBJ1-1
CDR3: CASRPSGNTEAFF
DNA: TGTGCCAGCAGACCTTCGGGGAACACTGAAGCTTTCTTT

D: NA
size: NA
length: 17
V: TRBV4-1
J: TRBJ2-1
CDR3: CASSQDTGKRNHNEQFF
DNA: TGCGCCAGCAGCCAAGATACGGGGAAACGAAATCACAATGAGCAGTTCTTC

D: NA
size: NA
length: 15
V: TRBV6-5
J: TRBJ2-2
CDR3: CASSYSGGASGELFF
DNA: TGTGCCAGCAGTTACTCGGGGGGGGCGTCCGGGGAGCTGTTTTTT

D: TRBD1
size: NA
length: 15
V: TRBV18
J: TRBJ1-1
CDR3: CASSRQGAANTEAFF
DNA: TGTGCCAGCTCACGACAGGGGGCAGCTAACACTGAAGCTTTCTTT

D: NA
size: NA
length: 15
V: TRBV5-1
J: TRBJ1-1
CDR3: CASSLEFGGNTEAFF
DNA: TGCGCCAGCAGCTTGGAGTTCGGAGGGAACACTGAAGCTTTCTTT

D: TRBD1
size: NA
length: 14
V: TRBV6-5
J: TRBJ2-1
CDR3: CASIERGLDNEQFF
DNA: TGTGCCAGCATCGAAAGGGGGCTGGACAATGAGCAGTTCTTC

D: NA
size: NA
length: 15
V: TRBV5-4
J: TRBJ2-7
CDR3: CASSLSRSGSYEQYF
DNA: TGTGCCAGCAGCTTATCGAGATCCGGTTCCTACGAGCAGTACTTC

D: NA
size: NA
length: 13
V: TRBV2
J: TRBJ1-6
CDR3: CASSEDSDSPLHF
DNA: TGTGCCAGCAGTGAGGATAGCGATTCACCCCTCCACTTT

D: TRBD1
size: NA
length: 17
V: TRBV6-6
J: TRBJ1-1
CDR3: CASSRAGTGGLNTEAFF
DNA: TGTGCCAGCAGTCGAGCCGGGACAGGGGGCCTGAACACTGAAGCTTTCTTT

D: TRBD1
size: NA
length: 13
V: TRBV5-1
J: TRBJ2-5
CDR3: CASSRQGEETQYF
DNA: TGCGCCAGCAGCAGACAGGGCGAAGAGACCCAGTACTTC

D: TRBD2
size: NA
length: 17
V: TRBV18
J: TRBJ2-1
CDR3: CASSPPGGGSSYNEQFF
DNA: TGTGCCAGCTCACCACCGGGGGGGGGAAGCTCCTACAATGAGCAGTTCTTC

D: NA
size: NA
length: 14
V: TRBV7-3
J: TRBJ2-7
CDR3: CASSPSGGPDEQYF
DNA: TGTGCCAGCAGCCCGTCGGGTGGCCCAGACGAGCAGTACTTC

D: NA
size: NA
length: 15
V: TRBV11-2
J: TRBJ1-1
CDR3: CASSLFQARRSEAFF
DNA: TGTGCCAGCAGCTTATTTCAAGCTAGGAGGTCTGAAGCTTTCTTT

D: TRBD1
size: many
length: 14
V: TRBV30
J: TRBJ1-5
CDR3: CAWDTGGNNQPQHF
DNA: TGTGCCTGGGATACAGGGGGCAACAATCAGCCCCAGCATTTT

D: TRBD1
size: few
length: 14
V: TRBV19
J: TRBJ1-1
CDR3: CASSLQGANTEAFF
DNA: TGTGCCAGTAGTTTACAGGGGGCCAACACTGAAGCTTTCTTT

D: TRBD1
size: NA
length: 16
V: TRBV6-5
J: TRBJ2-7
CDR3: CASSYATPGQGGEQYF
DNA: TGTGCCAGCAGTTACGCGACACCGGGACAGGGCGGCGAGCAGTACTTC

D: TRBD1
size: once
length: 18
V: TRBV7-8
J: TRBJ1-4
CDR3: CASSSPGQGARTNEKLFF
DNA: TGTGCCAGCAGCTCTCCGGGACAGGGGGCGCGTACTAATGAAAAACTGTTTTTT

D: TRBD1
size: NA
length: 15
V: TRBV6-5
J: TRBJ1-2
CDR3: CASSRRTGGDYGYTF
DNA: TGTGCCAGCAGTCGCCGGACAGGGGGCGACTATGGCTACACCTTC

D: NA
size: NA
length: 15
V: TRBV7-8
J: TRBJ2-3
CDR3: CASSYSRPVPDTQYF
DNA: TGTGCCAGCAGCTACTCGCGTCCGGTGCCAGATACGCAGTATTTT

D: NA
size: NA
length: 14
V: TRBV6-5
J: TRBJ1-5
CDR3: CASSRGGSNQPQHF
DNA: TGTGCCAGCAGTAGAGGGGGAAGCAATCAGCCCCAGCATTTT

D: NA
size: NA
length: 13
V: TRBV27
J: TRBJ1-2
CDR3: CASSLGGVYGYTF
DNA: TGTGCCAGCAGTTTAGGGGGGGTCTATGGCTACACCTTC

D: NA
size: NA
length: 14
V: TRBV5-1
J: TRBJ2-2
CDR3: CASSLSGGTGELFF
DNA: TGCGCCAGCAGCTTGTCAGGGGGGACCGGGGAGCTGTTTTTT

D: NA
size: NA
length: 14
V: TRBV11-2
J: TRBJ1-1
CDR3: CASSLKGQGTEAFF
DNA: TGTGCCAGCAGCTTAAAGGGGCAAGGCACTGAAGCTTTCTTT

D: NA
size: NA
length: 15
V: TRBV7-3
J: TRBJ1-1
CDR3: CASSLTGQGVTEAFF
DNA: TGTGCCAGCAGCTTAACGGGCCAAGGGGTCACTGAAGCTTTCTTT

D: NA
size: NA
length: 14
V: TRBV5-5
J: TRBJ2-5
CDR3: CASSLAARLETQYF
DNA: TGTGCCAGCAGCTTGGCCGCGAGGCTGGAGACCCAGTACTTC

D: NA
size: NA
length: 15
V: TRBV18
J: TRBJ1-5
CDR3: CASSPRDTSNQPQHF
DNA: TGTGCCAGCTCACCACGGGACACAAGCAATCAGCCCCAGCATTTT

D: TRBD2
size: few
length: 13
V: TRBV19
J: TRBJ2-3
CDR3: CASKTSGTDTQYF
DNA: TGTGCCAGTAAGACTAGCGGCACAGATACGCAGTATTTT

D: TRBD1
size: NA
length: 13
V: TRBV2
J: TRBJ2-5
CDR3: CASSHYRGETQYF
DNA: TGTGCCAGCAGTCACTACAGGGGCGAGACCCAGTACTTC

D: TRBD2
size: NA
length: 15
V: TRBV9
J: TRBJ2-5
CDR3: CASSPGGAGQETQYF
DNA: TGTGCCAGCAGCCCCGGGGGGGCCGGCCAAGAGACCCAGTACTTC

D: NA
size: NA
length: 14
V: TRBV27
J: TRBJ1-1
CDR3: CASSPHSQNTEAFF
DNA: TGTGCCAGCAGTCCCCACTCCCAGAACACTGAAGCTTTCTTT

D: TRBD1
size: NA
length: 17
V: TRBV19
J: TRBJ1-1
CDR3: CASSIVGGGRGRTEAFF
DNA: TGTGCCAGTAGTATCGTCGGTGGGGGAAGGGGGCGTACTGAAGCTTTCTTT

D: NA
size: few
length: 11
V: TRBV28
J: TRBJ2-7
CDR3: CASTETYEQYF
DNA: TGTGCCAGCACCGAGACCTACGAGCAGTACTTC

D: TRBD2
size: NA
length: 16
V: TRBV7-2
J: TRBJ2-7
CDR3: CASSLRLAGLSYEQYF
DNA: TGTGCCAGCAGCTTAAGACTAGCGGGGTTATCCTACGAGCAGTACTTC

D: NA
size: NA
length: 16
V: TRBV5-1
J: TRBJ2-1
CDR3: CASSLAPRSSYNEQFF
DNA: TGCGCCAGCAGCTTGGCCCCCCGTAGCTCCTACAATGAGCAGTTCTTC